The 27 T cell receptor beta chains below come from one sample, sequenced in a study of T cells in Graves' hyperthyroidism and ophthalmopathy. TCR beta CDR3 regions were amplified from RNA. RT-PCR in the first round (using the HTBI primer set) targeted the TCR CDR3. One entry per CDR3 protein, called by TCRdb with MiXCR from the multiplex PCR reads. The table lists 300,000 to 350,000 distinct CDR3 sequences, 15% to 20% of them singletons, with approximately 49% in the top ten. Sequenced sample: blood. The receptors derive from a woman in her forties or fifties with Graves' hyperthyroidism.

This clonotype was counted a single time. Possible read error: a much larger clone is one base away. Given the absence of the conserved phenylalanine or tryptophan at the CDR3 end, a read error is likely. The chain couples TRBV2 to TRBJ2-7, with 8 bases matching TRBD1. J gave up 1 base and V 7 bases, and 9 bases lay outside the gene matches. The germline gives CDR1 SNHLY, CDR2 FYNNEI. The CDR3 is made up of 15 amino acids. The CDR3 spells CASITRDRLSYEQYS. The CDR3 nucleotides are TGTGCCAGCATTACCCGGGACAGGTTATCCTACGAGCAGTACTCC.

The V and J genes are TRBV7-9 and TRBJ2-2; 13 positions match TRBD2. Germline V gene lookup returns CDR1 SEHNR and CDR2 FQNEAQ (reference sequence). The CDR3 loop spans 15 amino acids. Trimming cost V 6 bases and J 6 bases; bases outside gene matches: 4. The CDR3 loop is CASSTSGRAAGELFF. The CDR3 DNA follows: TGTGCCAGCAGTACTAGCGGGAGGGCCGCCGGGGAGCTGTTTTTT. Full variable domain (rest looked up from reference TRBV7-9 and TRBJ2-2): DTGVSQNPRHKITKRGQNVTFRCDPISEHNRLYWYRQTLGQGPEFLTYFQNEAQLEKSRLLSDRFSAERPKGSFSTLEIQRTEQGDSAMYLCASSTSGRAAGELFFGEGSRLTVL.

V gene TRBV27 combines with J gene TRBJ1-5, with D uncertain. The CDR3 has 14 amino acids. V shed 2 bases and J shed 7 bases, with 12 bases lying between them. Germline V gene data show CDR1 as MNHEY and CDR2 as SMNVEV (reference sequence). The CDR3 spells CASSLRGNGQPQHF. For the CDR3, the DNA is TGTGCCAGCAGTTTACGGGGTAATGGGCAGCCCCAGCATTTT.

This clonotype was seen repeatedly, ten times or more. V and J are TRBV6-1 and TRBJ2-1; 8 bases map to TRBD2. The CDR3 spans 14 residues. Germline V lookup: CDR1 MNHNS, CDR2 SASEGT. V dropped 10 bases and J dropped 1; count of bases not matched to a gene: 6. The CDR3 region is CANQRGTSYNEQFF. The DNA for the CDR3 is TGTGCCAACCAGCGGGGGACTTCCTACAATGAGCAGTTCTTC.

This clonotype was counted many times. The chain links TRBV29-1 to TRBJ2-1; D is possibly TRBD2 (6 bases). CDR3 length: 13 amino acids. Trimming stripped 3 bases from V and 6 bases from J, with 12 bases between. The V gene's germline CDR1 is SQVTM and CDR2 ANQGSEA. CDR3 sequence (DNA): TGCAGCGTTGAGGAGGAGGGGTCCAATGAGCAGTTCTTC. The encoded protein is CSVEEEGSNEQFF.

The genes are TRBV28 and TRBJ2-7; 7 bases agree with TRBD1. Looked up from germline, CDR1 is MDHEN and CDR2 is SYDVKM. The CDR3 sequence is 13 residues long. V shed 7 bases and J 0 bases; nucleotides not matched to a gene: 3. CDR3 DNA: TGTGCCAGCAATCCAGGGGGCTCCTACGAGCAGTACTTC. It yields the protein CASNPGGSYEQYF.

The V and J genes are TRBV7-9 and TRBJ2-5, with 10 bases aligning to TRBD2. CDR3 size: 16 residues. Germline lookup yields CDR1 SEHNR and CDR2 FQNEAQ (reference sequence). V trimming: 1 base; J trimming: 2 bases; junction bases outside the gene matches: 4. CDR3 loop: CASSLDLAGEQETQYF. The CDR3 DNA is TGTGCCAGCAGCTTAGATCTAGCGGGGGAGCAAGAGACCCAGTACTTC.

The chain joins TRBV12-3 or TRBV12-4 to TRBJ2-5; D may be TRBD1 or TRBD2 (6 bases each). Deletions cut 6 bases from V and 5 bases from J, with 22 bases between. The CDR3 is 16 amino acids. CDR3 sequence reads: CASSWTRWGAGETQYF. In nucleotides, the CDR3 is TGTGCCAGCAGCTGGACGCGGTGGGGGGCGGGTGAGACCCAGTACTTC.

V gene TRBV29-1 combines with J gene TRBJ1-2; possible D gene TRBD1, 5 bases. CDR1 and CDR2 from the germline V gene are SQVTM and ANQGSEA. This CDR3 comprises 12 residues. Trimming removed 1 base at V and 4 bases at J, with 7 bases between. This chain's CDR3 is CSVEVRGYGYTF. The CDR3 DNA reads as TGCAGCGTTGAAGTGAGGGGCTATGGCTACACCTTC.

This clonotype came up many times. The rearrangement links TRBV11-2 to TRBJ2-1; 9 nucleotides agree with TRBD1. Per the germline V gene, CDR1 is SGHAT and CDR2 is FQNNGV. This CDR3 region has 14 residues. The junction had 5 bases not matched to a gene; V was cut back by 6 bases and J by 5 bases. CDR3 residues: CASRGTGKDNEQFF. DNA of the CDR3: TGTGCCAGCAGAGGGACAGGGAAGGACAATGAGCAGTTCTTC.

This chain joins TRBV2 and TRBJ1-5; D gene ambiguous. The germline V and J ends were trimmed by 5 bases and 5 bases, with 10 bases remaining between them. This CDR3 has 13 residues. CDR1 is SNHLY and CDR2 is FYNNEI in the germline V gene. The CDR3 loop is CASSWEEDQPQHF. The CDR3 nucleotides read TGTGCCAGCAGTTGGGAAGAAGATCAGCCCCAGCATTTT.

This clonotype appeared many times. CDR3 sequence: CASTFRLGTDTQYF. For the CDR3, the DNA is TGTGCCAGCACGTTTCGTTTAGGTACAGATACGCAGTATTTT. J is TRBJ2-3 and V is TRBV12-3 or TRBV12-4, with no clear D. There are 14 residues in the CDR3. Deletions cut 7 bases from V and 3 bases from J, with 14 bases between.

In its sample, this clonotype was seen a few times. The genes are TRBV11-2 and TRBJ2-7; unclear D gene. V lost 0 bases to trimming and J lost 2 bases, with 11 bases between them. There are 15 residues in the CDR3. In germline, CDR1 is SGHAT, CDR2 FQNNGV. The CDR3 nucleotides read TGTGCCAGCAGCTTAGACGCGTGGGGAACCTACGAGCAGTACTTC. Its protein product is CASSLDAWGTYEQYF.

The chain combines TRBV7-3 with TRBJ2-2; 11 bases align to TRBD2. Germline CDR1 and CDR2: SGHTA and FQGTGA. V dropped 7 bases and J dropped 7; count of bases not matched to a gene: 8. The CDR3 extends over 15 amino acids. The CDR3 loop reads CASKDLAGGDGELFF. The DNA of the CDR3 is TGTGCCAGCAAAGATCTAGCGGGAGGAGACGGGGAGCTGTTTTTT.

This clonotype was found many times. The chain links TRBV19 to TRBJ1-1, with TRBD1 matching 8 bases. V trimming: 6 bases; J trimming: 9 bases; junction bases outside the gene matches: 6. The V gene's germline CDR1 is LNHDA and CDR2 SQIVND (reference sequence). This CDR3 is built from 12 residues. The CDR3 loop is CASRNDRGKAFF. Written as DNA, the CDR3 is TGTGCCAGTAGAAACGACAGGGGTAAAGCTTTCTTT.

This clonotype appeared many times. The chain has TRBV14 and TRBJ1-4; 7 bases align to TRBD1. Losses at the gene ends were 5 bases for V and 4 bases for J; bases not matched to a gene: 7. CDR1 and CDR2 (germline): SGHDN, FVKESK. This CDR3 is built from 15 residues. CDR3 protein: CASSADRDFNEKLFF. The DNA for the CDR3 is TGTGCCAGCAGCGCAGACAGGGATTTTAATGAAAAACTGTTTTTT.

This clonotype showed up many times. The chain combines TRBV27 with TRBJ2-1; TRBD2 aligns across 10 bases. The CDR3 has 16 amino acids. Germline lookup yields CDR1 MNHEY and CDR2 SMNVEV (reference sequence). Losses at the gene ends were 7 bases for V and 0 bases for J; bases not matched to a gene: 6. The CDR3 nucleotides are TGTGCCAGCATCGGACTAGCGGACGTCTCCTACAATGAGCAGTTCTTC. Protein product: CASIGLADVSYNEQFF.

This clonotype has at least ten counts. The chain uses TRBV6-1 and TRBJ2-7; D gene unclear. CDR3 size: 14 residues. V dropped 5 bases and J dropped 3 bases, with 14 bases sitting between them. Germline assignment: CDR1 MNHNS and CDR2 SASEGT. CDR3 sequence (DNA): TGTGCCAGCAGTTTACTTGACCGATACTACGAGCAGTACTTC. Amino acid sequence: CASSLLDRYYEQYF.

This sequence joins TRBV5-5 and TRBJ2-3; possible D gene TRBD1, 6 bases. V dropped 1 base and J dropped 2 bases, with 8 bases sitting between them. Germline assignment: CDR1 SGHKS and CDR2 YYEKEE (reference sequence). This CDR3 comprises 14 residues. CDR3 residues: CASSLTGTTDTQYF. CDR3 bases: TGTGCCAGCAGCTTGACAGGGACCACAGATACGCAGTATTTT.

The J gene is TRBJ1-1, the V gene TRBV19; unclear D gene. V was clipped by 3 bases and J by 1 base, with 12 bases between them. Germline V gene sequence: CDR1 LNHDA, CDR2 SQIVND (reference sequence). CDR3 length: 15 amino acids. This CDR3 is CASSIWAPGNTEAFF. CDR3 in DNA: TGTGCCAGTAGTATCTGGGCCCCTGGGAACACTGAAGCTTTCTTT. Filled out from reference TRBV19 and TRBJ1-1, the complete variable domain reads DGGITQSPKYLFRKEGQNVTLSCEQNLNHDAMYWYRQDPGQGLRLIYYSQIVNDFQKGDIAEGYSVSREKKESFPLTVTSAQKNPTAFYLCASSIWAPGNTEAFFGQGTRLTVV.

The chain couples TRBV7-9 to TRBJ2-1; 11 nucleotides align to TRBD1. The CDR3 runs to 15 residues. Per germline, CDR1 SEHNR and CDR2 FQNEAQ (reference sequence). V was clipped by 7 bases and J by 4 bases; unmatched bases: 6. The CDR3 is CASNTGTGGYNEQFF. The CDR3 nucleotides read TGTGCCAGCAACACCGGGACAGGGGGGTACAATGAGCAGTTCTTC.

This clonotype has only a few counts. The chain joins TRBV2 to TRBJ2-5; D is unclear. Germline-derived CDR1 and CDR2 are SNHLY and FYNNEI. V was cut by 3 bases and J by 5 bases, with 7 bases left in between. The CDR3 loop spans 12 amino acids. CDR3 protein: CASSEGIETQYF. CDR3 DNA: TGTGCCAGCAGTGAGGGAATTGAGACCCAGTACTTC.

This clonotype was seen many times. The rearrangement uses TRBV11-2 and TRBJ1-5; TRBD1 matches at 8 bases. The CDR3 has 15 amino acids. With V trimmed by 1 base and J by 6 bases, 5 bases remained unmatched. Germline-derived CDR1 and CDR2 are SGHAT and FQNNGV. This CDR3 is CASSLAQGVSQPQHF. DNA of the CDR3: TGTGCCAGCAGCTTAGCACAGGGGGTCAGTCAGCCCCAGCATTTT.

The V call is TRBV5-5, the J call TRBJ1-2; possible D gene TRBD1, 5 bases. The CDR3 is 16 residues long. CDR1 is SGHKS, CDR2 YYEKEE, per germline (reference sequence). V was pared by 4 bases and J by 0 bases, with 16 bases between. The CDR3 DNA reads TGTGCCAGCAGCCTGGAACCCGGGACTACTAACTATGGCTACACCTTC. It translates to CASSLEPGTTNYGYTF.

This sequence joins TRBV19 and TRBJ1-5; TRBD1 aligns across 7 bases. Germline lookup yields CDR1 LNHDA and CDR2 SQIVND (reference sequence). V trimming: 7 bases; J trimming: 0 bases; junction bases outside the gene matches: 3. The CDR3 consists of 14 residues. CDR3 amino acids: CASTRGISNQPQHF. In DNA form, the CDR3 reads TGTGCCAGTACCAGGGGGATTAGCAATCAGCCCCAGCATTTT.

This clonotype was found many times. This chain uses TRBV2 with TRBJ1-5, with 10 positions matching TRBD1. V was pared by 5 bases and J by 3 bases, with 7 bases of the junction left unmatched. The CDR3 contains 16 residues. Germline CDR1 SNHLY, CDR2 FYNNEI. The CDR3 sequence is CASSLRDRGINQPQHF. CDR3 sequence (DNA): TGTGCCAGCAGTCTCCGGGACAGGGGCATCAATCAGCCCCAGCATTTT. Filled out from reference TRBV2 and TRBJ1-5, the complete variable domain reads EPEVTQTPSHQVTQMGQEVILRCVPISNHLYFYWYRQILGQKVEFLVSFYNNEISEKSEIFDDQFSVERPDGSNFTLKIRSTKLEDSAMYFCASSLRDRGINQPQHFGDGTRLSIL.

This clonotype was seen repeatedly, ten times or more. The chain combines TRBV12-3 or TRBV12-4 with TRBJ2-3; 13 nucleotides line up with TRBD2. CDR3 size: 16 residues. V trimming: 0 bases; J trimming: 6 bases; junction bases outside the gene matches: 3. The CDR3 sequence is CASSLAPLAGGDTQYF. DNA of the CDR3: TGTGCCAGCAGTTTAGCGCCACTAGCGGGAGGGGATACGCAGTATTTT.